A single sample is the source of the 27 T cell receptor beta chains below, sequenced in a study of Graves' ophthalmopathy and Graves' hyperthyroidism. CDR3 regions of TCR beta were amplified from RNA transcripts. First-round RT-PCR relied on HTBI primers, and a second-round multiplex PCR came next. TCRdb re-analysed the multiplex PCR reads in MiXCR, keeping a single row per CDR3 protein. The profile covers 220,000 or so distinct CDR3 sequences, with 20% to 25% appearing a single time and around 45% taken by the ten largest. The material sequenced was peripheral blood. The receptors stem from a woman in her 50s with Graves' ophthalmopathy.

This sequence joins TRBV12-3 or TRBV12-4 and TRBJ1-6; D unclear. The CDR3 spans 14 residues. V lost 10 bases and J 6 bases, leaving 16 bases between the germline ends. The CDR3, as DNA: TGTGCCACCAGGAAGGGTCCACCTAATTCACCCCTCCACTTT. It translates to CATRKGPPNSPLHF.

The rearrangement uses TRBV28 and TRBJ2-7; possible D gene TRBD1, 6 bases. Germline CDR1 reads MDHEN; CDR2 reads SYDVKM. The V end was cut by 5 bases, the J end by 3 bases, with 11 bases between. The CDR3 is 13 amino acids. CDR3 sequence: CASSTGSLYEQYF. The CDR3 nucleotides read TGTGCCAGCAGTACAGGGAGCCTCTACGAGCAGTACTTC.

This clonotype appeared many times. V is TRBV19 and J is TRBJ2-4; D not certain. V was clipped by 7 bases and J by 4 bases, with 17 bases between them. CDR1 LNHDA and CDR2 SQIVND come from the germline V gene (reference sequence). The CDR3 totals 15 residues. CDR3 DNA sequence: TGTGCCAGTACCACGTCCCAGGAATTAAAAAACATTCAGTACTTC. Translation gives CASTTSQELKNIQYF.

CDR3 amino acids: CASSRSGRENSPLHF. The CDR3 nucleotides are TGCGCCAGCAGTAGATCTGGACGGGAGAATTCACCCCTCCACTTT. J is TRBJ1-6 and V is TRBV5-1; D remains ambiguous. The CDR3 length is 15 residues. Trimming cost V 5 bases and J 7 bases, with 16 bases left between them. Germline loops: CDR1 SGHRS, CDR2 YFSETQ.

This clonotype was counted only a few times. The genes are TRBV11-2 and TRBJ2-6; D gene unclear. The CDR3 is 15 residues long. Per the germline V gene, CDR1 is SGHAT and CDR2 is FQNNGV. V was pared by 8 bases and J by 3 bases, with 14 bases between. Here the CDR3 reads CASRAGSDGANVLTF. In DNA, the CDR3 is TGTGCCAGCCGGGCCGGGTCGGATGGGGCCAACGTCCTGACTTTC.

This clonotype was picked up many times. This CDR3 is CSASGLAGETQYF. CDR3 nucleotide sequence: TGCAGTGCTAGCGGACTAGCGGGAGAGACCCAGTACTTC. V usage is TRBV20-1 and J usage is TRBJ2-5; 11 positions agree with TRBD2. CDR3 length: 13 residues. Germline V gene sequence: CDR1 DFQATT, CDR2 SNEGSKA (reference sequence). Germline trimming cut 3 bases from V and 4 bases from J; bases unmatched to any gene: 1.

This clonotype was seen repeatedly, ten times or more. V usage is TRBV20-1 and J usage is TRBJ2-5; D gene ambiguous. Germline V gene sequence: CDR1 DFQATT, CDR2 SNEGSKA (reference sequence). The V gene lost 3 bases and the J gene lost 1 base, with 3 bases spanning the gap. This CDR3 has 11 amino acids. For the CDR3, the DNA is TGCAGTGCTAGGGGCCAAGAGACCCAGTACTTC. It codes for CSARGQETQYF.

In this sample, this clonotype turned up many times. The chain uses TRBV6-1 and TRBJ2-2; D possibly corresponds to TRBD2 (6 bases). The germline V gene encodes CDR1 MNHNS and CDR2 SASEGT. V lost 3 bases and J lost 4, with 9 bases in between. The CDR3 has 14 residues. The CDR3 sequence is CASSDLGGTGELFF. For the CDR3, the DNA is TGTGCCAGCAGTGATTTGGGGGGCACCGGGGAGCTGTTTTTT.

Many counts were recorded for this clonotype. The chain links TRBV2 to TRBJ1-2; D is perhaps TRBD1 (5 bases). Germline assignment: CDR1 SNHLY and CDR2 FYNNEI. The CDR3 contains 15 residues. Trimming pared 8 bases from V and 8 bases from J, leaving 24 bases between. The CDR3 is CASRSQGGVAEGYTF. For the CDR3, the DNA is TGTGCCAGCCGTTCCCAGGGTGGAGTTGCAGAGGGCTACACCTTC.

Many counts were recorded for this clonotype. The chain uses TRBV18 and TRBJ2-5; D possibly corresponds to TRBD1 (5 bases). Germline values: CDR1 KGHSH, CDR2 LQKENI. Trimming pared 5 bases from V and 4 bases from J, leaving 11 bases between. This CDR3 contains 13 residues. As DNA, the CDR3 is TGTGCCAGCTCATACGACAGAGCAGAGACCCAGTACTTC. Its protein is CASSYDRAETQYF.

The chain joins TRBV6-2 or TRBV6-3 to TRBJ2-3; 7 nucleotides agree with TRBD1. CDR1 and CDR2 from the germline V gene are MNHEY and SVGEGT. The CDR3 runs 13 residues. J was trimmed by 5 bases and V by 5 bases; bases with no gene match: 4. CDR3 residues: CASSPYRGDTQYF. CDR3 in DNA: TGTGCCAGCAGTCCCTACAGGGGAGATACGCAGTATTTT.

This clonotype has a count of ten or more. V and J are TRBV5-1 and TRBJ1-1, with a tentative D call TRBD1 (5 bases). Trimming removed 0 bases at V and 6 bases at J, with 12 bases between. The CDR3 extends over 14 amino acids. CDR1 is SGHRS, CDR2 YFSETQ, per germline. The CDR3 DNA follows: TGCGCCAGCAGCTTGGCTCGGGGGACGGCTGAAGCTTTCTTT. Translation gives CASSLARGTAEAFF.

This clonotype was seen at least ten times. The rearrangement links TRBV28 to TRBJ1-4, with TRBD1 matching 8 bases. CDR1 is MDHEN, CDR2 SYDVKM, per germline. V was pared by 8 bases and J by 7 bases, with 6 bases of the junction left unmatched. The CDR3 spans 13 residues. DNA for the CDR3: TGTGCCAGCCGGGCAGGGGGCATTGAAAAACTGTTTTTT. Encoded protein: CASRAGGIEKLFF.

This clonotype was counted at least ten times. The V gene is TRBV7-9, the J gene TRBJ2-4; maybe TRBD1 (5 bases). V lost 7 bases and J 0 bases, leaving 16 bases between the germline ends. The CDR3 extends over 16 amino acids. From germline, CDR1 is SEHNR and CDR2 FQNEAQ (reference sequence). CDR3 loop: CASNDPRDLAKNIQYF. The CDR3, as DNA: TGTGCCAGCAACGATCCCAGGGATCTAGCCAAAAACATTCAGTACTTC. The full variable domain, its missing parts supplied by reference TRBV7-9 and TRBJ2-4, is DTGVSQNPRHKITKRGQNVTFRCDPISEHNRLYWYRQTLGQGPEFLTYFQNEAQLEKSRLLSDRFSAERPKGSFSTLEIQRTEQGDSAMYLCASNDPRDLAKNIQYFGAGTRLSVL.

In its sample, this clonotype was seen many times. V gene TRBV18 combines with J gene TRBJ1-1; D is undetermined. The ends were cut back, 7 bases at V and 4 bases at J, with 13 bases in the middle. This CDR3 spans 13 amino acids. Germline values: CDR1 KGHSH, CDR2 LQKENI. CDR3 protein: CASLGSVATEAFF. The CDR3 DNA sequence: TGTGCCAGCTTAGGCTCCGTGGCCACTGAAGCTTTCTTT.

This clonotype has a count of ten or more. The rearrangement joins TRBV27 to TRBJ1-1, with D maybe TRBD1 (6 bases). Germline assignment: CDR1 MNHEY and CDR2 SMNVEV (reference sequence). The V end lost 6 bases, the J end lost 4 bases, and 9 bases lay between the germline ends. The CDR3 runs 12 residues. CDR3 amino acids: CASRLGATEAFF. The CDR3 coding sequence is TGTGCCAGCAGGCTGGGGGCCACTGAAGCTTTCTTT.

This clonotype was observed many times. The chain combines TRBV12-3 or TRBV12-4 with TRBJ2-7; possible D gene TRBD2, 5 bases. The CDR3 spans 14 residues. The germline V and J ends were trimmed by 6 bases and 0 bases, with 12 bases remaining between them. CDR3 in DNA: TGTGCCAGCAGCCAAAGGGAGTCCTCCTACGAGCAGTACTTC. Encoded protein: CASSQRESSYEQYF.

This clonotype was observed many times. The genes are TRBV2 and TRBJ2-2; D call uncertain. Trimming removed 4 bases at V and 9 bases at J, with 15 bases between. Germline CDR1 reads SNHLY; CDR2 reads FYNNEI. This CDR3 contains 14 residues. CDR3 DNA sequence: TGTGCCAGCAGTGTAGAGCCTACATACCGGGAGCTGTTTTTT. Amino acid sequence: CASSVEPTYRELFF.

This clonotype occurred many times. V usage is TRBV19 and J usage is TRBJ1-1, with a tentative D call TRBD1 (6 bases). Germline CDR1 is LNHDA and CDR2 is SQIVND (reference sequence). V was pared by 5 bases and J by 0 bases, with 10 bases between. The CDR3 runs 14 residues. The CDR3 sequence: CASSDRTVNTEAFF. The CDR3, as DNA: TGTGCCAGTAGTGACAGGACAGTGAACACTGAAGCTTTCTTT. The full variable domain, in which reference TRBV19 and TRBJ1-1 provide the parts outside the CDR3, is DGGITQSPKYLFRKEGQNVTLSCEQNLNHDAMYWYRQDPGQGLRLIYYSQIVNDFQKGDIAEGYSVSREKKESFPLTVTSAQKNPTAFYLCASSDRTVNTEAFFGQGTRLTVV.

This clonotype was recorded at least ten times. The chain combines TRBV20-1 with TRBJ2-7; no firm D call. CDR1 and CDR2 from the germline V gene are DFQATT and SNEGSKA (reference sequence). The CDR3 runs 12 residues. The ends were cut back, 6 bases at V and 3 bases at J, with 12 bases in the middle. CDR3 region: CSADGPRYEQYF. The CDR3 nucleotides read TGCAGTGCCGACGGACCACGCTACGAGCAGTACTTC.

This clonotype has a handful of counts. The chain recombines TRBV6-5 with TRBJ1-1; D not resolved. CDR3 size: 13 residues. CDR1 and CDR2 from the germline V gene are MNHEY and SVGAGI. V was cut by 1 base and J by 0 bases, with 3 bases left in between. The CDR3 spells CASSYWVNTEAFF. The CDR3 coding sequence is TGTGCCAGCAGTTACTGGGTGAACACTGAAGCTTTCTTT.

The J gene is TRBJ2-7, the V gene TRBV4-1; 12 nucleotides line up with TRBD2. The CDR3 runs to 19 residues. Trimming removed 1 base from V and 2 bases from J; junction bases left unmatched: 12. CDR1 MGHRA and CDR2 YSYEKL come from the germline V gene. CDR3 DNA sequence: TGCGCCAGCAGCCAAGGAGGGACTAGCGGGCCTGAGTGGGCCTACGAGCAGTACTTC. Residues: CASSQGGTSGPEWAYEQYF.

The rearrangement joins TRBV6-1 to TRBJ2-5; D remains unclear. The CDR3 has 11 residues. The germline gives CDR1 MNHNS, CDR2 SASEGT. Trimming stripped 11 bases from V and 2 bases from J, with 9 bases between. CDR3: CAAPRQETQYF. CDR3 nucleotides: TGTGCCGCCCCCCGACAAGAGACCCAGTACTTC.

The chain joins TRBV7-2 to TRBJ2-7; 8 bases are shared with TRBD2. CDR3 length equals 15 residues. V gave up 5 bases and J gave up 2 bases; unmatched junction bases: 8. Germline CDR1 and CDR2: SGHTA and FQGNSA. The CDR3 DNA is TGTGCCAGCAGCAGTACTAGCGGAGAAACCTACGAGCAGTACTTC. It yields the protein CASSSTSGETYEQYF.

The chain has TRBV28 and TRBJ2-2, with a tentative D call TRBD2 (5 bases). This CDR3 has 13 residues. Germline CDR1 MDHEN, CDR2 SYDVKM. V was pared by 3 bases and J by 6 bases, with 8 bases between. The DNA of the CDR3 is TGTGCCAGCAGTTTGACTACTCCCGGGGAGCTGTTTTTT. Encoded protein: CASSLTTPGELFF.

This clonotype was recorded many times. The chain employs TRBV30 and TRBJ2-7, with 7 positions matching TRBD1. The CDR3 consists of 13 residues. With V trimmed by 4 bases and J by 5 bases, 8 bases remained unmatched. Germline V gene sequence: CDR1 GTSNPN, CDR2 SVGIG (reference sequence). CDR3 sequence reads: CAWNAKTGNEQYF. Here the CDR3 DNA reads TGTGCCTGGAACGCCAAGACAGGGAACGAGCAGTACTTC.

This clonotype showed up many times. The chain combines TRBV13 with TRBJ2-5, with 11 bases lining up with TRBD1. The trim removed 5 bases at V and 3 bases at J, leaving 8 bases unmatched. The CDR3 loop spans 16 amino acids. Germline values: CDR1 PRHDT, CDR2 FYEKMQ (reference sequence). The CDR3: CASSITRDRGKETQYF. The CDR3 nucleotides are TGTGCCAGCAGCATAACCCGGGACAGGGGGAAAGAGACCCAGTACTTC.